This TCR beta chain was recovered during a study of cytomegalovirus exposure and HLA in healthy donors. This CDR3 has 15 amino acids. The V gene's germline CDR1 is MNHEY and CDR2 SVGAGI. The junction had 1 base not matched to a gene; V was cut back by 2 bases and J by 3 bases. PCR used 60 Vbeta primers and 13 Jbeta primers. Produced via immunoSEQ multiplex PCR; TCRdb's table is partial and in-frame only. This sample's table reports about 160,000 clones. The specimen sequenced was PBMCs. The V call is TRBV6-5, the J call TRBJ1-5, with 10 bases aligning to TRBD1. This receptor was obtained from a man aged 25-45 years in good health and CMV-seronegative. The CDR3 is CASSYGTGDNQPQHF. CDR3 DNA sequence: TGTGCCAGCAGTTACGGGACAGGGGACAATCAGCCCCAGCATTTT.